This T cell receptor (beta chain) was captured by sequencing in a study of Ad26.COV2.S vaccination and SARS-CoV-2 variants. Whole-study findings and limits: Using TCR breadth and depth analyses may have led to underestimated total T cell responses. After vaccination, substantial breadth of spike-specific CD8+ and CD4+ responses was reported. Participants given vaccine showed non-spike TCR breadth similar to that of placebo recipients.

The CDR3 totals 13 residues. V dropped 4 bases and J dropped 6 bases, with 9 bases sitting between them. Germline CDR1 and CDR2: MNHEY and SMNVEV (reference sequence). Generated by immunoSEQ multiplex PCR, the TCRdb table keeps only in-frame clones and is missing some. The sample records around 370,000 clones, 92% being singletons. This clone is a singleton in its sample. The antigen remains unidentified. The receptor's source is a human donor who had recovered from COVID-19. Sequencing was performed on peripheral blood, taken after recovery from COVID-19. V is TRBV27 and J is TRBJ2-2; D is undetermined. CDR3 loop: CASSSLGPGELFF. CDR3 in DNA: TGTGCCAGCAGTTCCCTTGGTCCCGGGGAGCTGTTTTTT.